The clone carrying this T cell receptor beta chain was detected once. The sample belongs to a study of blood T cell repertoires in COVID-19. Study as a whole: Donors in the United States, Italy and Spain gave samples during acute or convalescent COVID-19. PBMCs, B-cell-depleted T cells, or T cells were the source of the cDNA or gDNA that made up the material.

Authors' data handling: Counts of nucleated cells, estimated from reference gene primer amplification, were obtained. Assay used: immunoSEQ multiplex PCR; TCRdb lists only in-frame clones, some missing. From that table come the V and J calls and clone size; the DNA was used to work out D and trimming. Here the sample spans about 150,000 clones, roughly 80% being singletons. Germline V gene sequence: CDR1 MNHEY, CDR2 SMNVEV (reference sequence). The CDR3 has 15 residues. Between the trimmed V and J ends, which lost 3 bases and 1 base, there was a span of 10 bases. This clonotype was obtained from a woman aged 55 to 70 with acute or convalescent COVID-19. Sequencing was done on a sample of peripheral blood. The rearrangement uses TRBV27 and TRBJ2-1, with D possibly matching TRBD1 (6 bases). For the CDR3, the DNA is TGTGCCAGCAGTTTTTTTCAGGGGTCCTACAATGAGCAGTTCTTC. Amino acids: CASSFFQGSYNEQFF.